This section outlines one TCR beta chain sequence together with its context. Its antigen is unknown. The record originates from a study of long-term antiretroviral therapy in people with HIV. Study-wide points: Diversity rose after ART but stayed below transplant donor controls. Controls showed broader CDR3 length ranges than did the HIV repertoires.

Trimming stripped 8 bases from V and 1 base from J, with 11 bases between. Germline values: CDR1 KGHSH, CDR2 LQKENI. The CDR3 contains 13 residues. Each HIV-infected participant was given treatment in the United States. Version v3.0 of the immunoSEQ assay ran at survey level. Sequencing set out to capture about 40,000-55,000 T-cell genomes per sample. Generated by immunoSEQ multiplex PCR, the TCRdb table keeps only in-frame clones and is missing some. The data hold 20,000 or so clones, with about 91% observed a single time. This chain joins TRBV18 and TRBJ1-1, with D possibly being TRBD1 (5 bases). This TCR came from a man over 45 with HIV. The sample was unsorted PBMCs, taken 1.8 years before starting antiretroviral therapy. The CDR3 bases are TGTGCCAGCCGGGGGGACGGGAACACTGAAGCTTTCTTT. Amino acid sequence: CASRGDGNTEAFF.